These T cell receptor beta chains were read from a single sample in a study of cytomegalovirus exposure and HLA in healthy donors. Method: immunoSEQ multiplex PCR; TCRdb's copy keeps in-frame clones and lacks some. The sample includes more than 100,000 clones, 63% seen only once; the top ten take approximately 9.1%. Sequenced input: PBMCs. These receptors all stem from a man between 35 and 55 years old in good health and CMV-seropositive. CDR3s include the opening cysteine and the closing phenylalanine or tryptophan. The order of the fields is D gene, clone size, V gene, J gene, CDR3 protein. D genes are given only for firm matches. Clone size is stated in some rows and not others, as once, few, many or a class when expanded.

TRBD2	NA	TRBV5-1	TRBJ2-2	CASSSRASGANTGELFF
NA	NA	TRBV6-6	TRBJ2-7	CASSYGDSGEQYF
NA	NA	TRBV5-1	TRBJ2-5	CASSPPLRLGTQYF
NA	NA	TRBV27	TRBJ2-2	CASSVTGELFF
NA	NA	TRBV6-5	TRBJ1-2	CASSYSKIQGGYGYTF
TRBD2	NA	TRBV6-1	TRBJ2-7	CASSELAGGPDEQYF
NA	NA	TRBV7-2	TRBJ1-5	CASSPPGGRGNQPQHF
TRBD2	NA	TRBV5-4	TRBJ2-1	CASSLGLASISYNEQFF
NA	NA	TRBV5-4	TRBJ2-2	CASSRTSLGELFF
TRBD2	few	TRBV6-1	TRBJ2-3	CATSAGGPRTDTQYF
NA	NA	TRBV14	TRBJ2-1	CASSHLYEQFF
TRBD1	NA	TRBV28	TRBJ2-7	CASRKGQFYEQYF
TRBD1	once	TRBV10-2	TRBJ1-4	CASSSLPGTGPNEKLFF
TRBD1	few	TRBV6-6	TRBJ1-2	CASLDGTGGNYGYTF
TRBD1	NA	TRBV28	TRBJ2-7	CASRDTGGEQYF
NA	few	TRBV1	TRBJ2-3	CTSSQVGLADTSTDTQYF
NA	few	TRBV7-3	TRBJ2-1	CASSFSTGGVGEQFF
NA	NA	TRBV2	TRBJ1-4	CASSEGRIFATNEKLFF
TRBD1	NA	TRBV19	TRBJ1-5	CASSPSLGTGNQPQHF
TRBD2	NA	TRBV5-8	TRBJ2-7	CASSAGGRPSYEQYF
NA	once	TRBV7-8	TRBJ2-3	CASSWGEADTQYF
NA	NA	TRBV6-1	TRBJ1-2	CASSEFPQGEANGYTF
TRBD2	NA	TRBV6-1	TRBJ2-2	CASHSGSTGELFF
NA	NA	TRBV27	TRBJ1-4	CASSLNLGASNEKLFF
NA	few	TRBV7-3	TRBJ2-2	CASSLSQGMNTGELFF
TRBD2	few	TRBV11-1	TRBJ2-1	CASSPGTSGRRNNEQFF
TRBD2	few	TRBV9	TRBJ2-3	CASSVAGGGTDTQYF
NA	NA	TRBV7-9	TRBJ2-7	CASSFTGRSYEQYF
TRBD2	NA	TRBV5-4	TRBJ2-7	CASSWGGGYEQYF
TRBD2	few	TRBV7-8	NA	CASSLSGRSSYEQYF
NA	NA	TRBV23-1	TRBJ1-5	CASSHPDFQPQHF